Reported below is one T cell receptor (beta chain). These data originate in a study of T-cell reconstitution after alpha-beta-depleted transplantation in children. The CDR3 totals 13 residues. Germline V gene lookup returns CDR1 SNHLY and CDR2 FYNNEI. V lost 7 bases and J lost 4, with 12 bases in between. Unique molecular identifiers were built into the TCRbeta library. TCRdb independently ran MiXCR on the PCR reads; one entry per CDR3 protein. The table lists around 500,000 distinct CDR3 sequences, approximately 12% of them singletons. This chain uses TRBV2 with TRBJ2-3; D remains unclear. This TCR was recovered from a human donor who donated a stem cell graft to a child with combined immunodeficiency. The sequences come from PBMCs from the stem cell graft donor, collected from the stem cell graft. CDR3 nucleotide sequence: TGTGCCAGCAAGCTCAGGTTCTCAGATACGCAGTATTTT. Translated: CASKLRFSDTQYF.